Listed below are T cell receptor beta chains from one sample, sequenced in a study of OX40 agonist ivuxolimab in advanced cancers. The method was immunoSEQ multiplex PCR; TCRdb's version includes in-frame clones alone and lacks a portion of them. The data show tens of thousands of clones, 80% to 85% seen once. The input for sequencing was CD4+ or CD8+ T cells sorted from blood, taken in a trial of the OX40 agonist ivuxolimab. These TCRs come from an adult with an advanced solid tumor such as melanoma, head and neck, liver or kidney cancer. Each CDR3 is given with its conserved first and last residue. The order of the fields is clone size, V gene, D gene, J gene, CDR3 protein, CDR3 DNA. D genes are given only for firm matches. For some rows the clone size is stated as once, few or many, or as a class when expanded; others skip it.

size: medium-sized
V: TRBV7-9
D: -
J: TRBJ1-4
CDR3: CASSPLGRPYEKLFF
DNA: TGTGCCAGCAGCCCCCTTGGACGGCCCTATGAAAAACTGTTTTTT

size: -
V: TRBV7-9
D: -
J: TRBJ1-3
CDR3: CASSLGSGSSGNTIYF
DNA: TGTGCCAGCAGCTTAGGTTCGGGGAGCTCTGGAAACACCATATATTTT

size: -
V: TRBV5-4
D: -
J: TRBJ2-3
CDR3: CASSLGLGAVTDTQYF
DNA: TGTGCCAGCAGCTTGGGGCTGGGGGCTGTCACAGATACGCAGTATTTT

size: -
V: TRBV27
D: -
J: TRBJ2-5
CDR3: CASSPLSHGETQYF
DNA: TGTGCCAGCAGTCCCCTCTCCCACGGGGAGACCCAGTACTTC

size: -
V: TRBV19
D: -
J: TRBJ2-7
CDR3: CASSSILWDTSYEQYF
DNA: TGTGCCAGTAGTTCGATTCTTTGGGACACGTCCTACGAGCAGTACTTC

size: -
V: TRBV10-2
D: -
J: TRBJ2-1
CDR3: CASSGASGEQFF
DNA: TGCGCCAGCAGTGGGGCGTCGGGGGAGCAGTTCTTC

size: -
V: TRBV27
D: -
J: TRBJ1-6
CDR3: CASSFRNSPLHF
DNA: TGTGCCAGCAGTTTCCGGAATTCACCCCTCCACTTT

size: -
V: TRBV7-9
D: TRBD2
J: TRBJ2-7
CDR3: CASTRGGSSYEQYF
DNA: TGTGCCAGCACCCGGGGGGGGAGCTCCTACGAGCAGTACTTC

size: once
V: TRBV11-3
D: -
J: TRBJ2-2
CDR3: CASSSLTGELFF
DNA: TGTGCCAGCAGCTCCCTTACCGGGGAGCTGTTTTTT

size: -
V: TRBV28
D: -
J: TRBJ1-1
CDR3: CASSWGANTEAFF
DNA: TGTGCCAGCAGTTGGGGGGCGAACACTGAAGCTTTCTTT

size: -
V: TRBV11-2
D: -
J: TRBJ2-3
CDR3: CASSYTSEGVTDTQYF
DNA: TGTGCCAGCAGCTATACTAGCGAGGGGGTAACAGATACGCAGTATTTT

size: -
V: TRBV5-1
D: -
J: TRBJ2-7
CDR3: CASSLETGAYEQYF
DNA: TGCGCCAGCAGCTTGGAGACGGGGGCCTACGAGCAGTACTTC

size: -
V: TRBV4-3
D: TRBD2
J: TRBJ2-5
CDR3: CASSLSLELAGQETQYF
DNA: TGCGCCAGCAGCCTATCCCTGGAGCTAGCGGGGCAAGAGACCCAGTACTTC

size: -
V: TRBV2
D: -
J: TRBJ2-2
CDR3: CASSGSAGELFF
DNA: TGTGCCAGCAGTGGGAGCGCCGGGGAGCTGTTTTTT

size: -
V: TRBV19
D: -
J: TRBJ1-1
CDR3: CASSMAPGWANTEAFF
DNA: TGTGCCAGTAGTATGGCCCCGGGGTGGGCAAACACTGAAGCTTTCTTT

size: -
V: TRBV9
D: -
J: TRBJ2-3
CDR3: CASSQAGADTQYF
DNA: TGTGCCAGCAGCCAGGCCGGGGCAGATACGCAGTATTTT

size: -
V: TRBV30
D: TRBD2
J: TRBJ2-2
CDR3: CAWRGLALLGGELFF
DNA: TGTGCCTGGAGAGGACTAGCGTTATTGGGCGGGGAGCTGTTTTTT

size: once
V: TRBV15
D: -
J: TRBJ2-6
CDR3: CATSRDFWQEPSGANVLTF
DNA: TGTGCCACCAGCAGAGATTTCTGGCAGGAACCCTCTGGGGCCAACGTCCTGACTTTC

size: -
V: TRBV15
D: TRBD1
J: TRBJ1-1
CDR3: CATSRGGTGNTEAFF
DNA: TGTGCCACCAGCAGAGGGGGGACAGGGAACACTGAAGCTTTCTTT

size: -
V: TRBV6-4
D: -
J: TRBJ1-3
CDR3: CASSNRLDIRSGNTIYF
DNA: TGTGCCAGCAGCAACCGGTTGGACATAAGGTCTGGAAACACCATATATTTT

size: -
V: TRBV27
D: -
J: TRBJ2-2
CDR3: CASSLGLATGELFF
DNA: TGTGCCAGCAGTTTGGGCCTAGCGACCGGGGAGCTGTTTTTT

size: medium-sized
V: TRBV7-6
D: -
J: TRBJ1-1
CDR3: CASQAMNTEAFF
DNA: TGTGCCAGCCAAGCCATGAACACTGAAGCTTTCTTT

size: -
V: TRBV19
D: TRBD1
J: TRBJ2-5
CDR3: CVSSISHNRGWKETQYF
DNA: TGTGTCAGTAGTATCTCCCATAACAGGGGTTGGAAAGAGACCCAGTACTTC

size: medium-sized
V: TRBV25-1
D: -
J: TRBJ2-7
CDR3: CASSGYEQYF
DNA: TGTGCCAGCAGTGGCTACGAGCAGTACTTC

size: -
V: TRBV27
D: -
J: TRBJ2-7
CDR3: CASSRGGAYEQYF
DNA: TGTGCCAGCAGTAGGGGCGGAGCCTACGAGCAGTACTTC

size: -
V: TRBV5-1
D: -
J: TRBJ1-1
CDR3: CASSPWVYGNTEAFF
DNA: TGCGCCAGCAGCCCCTGGGTCTACGGGAACACTGAAGCTTTCTTT

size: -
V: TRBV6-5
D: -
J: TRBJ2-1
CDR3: CASSTIDRAYNEQFF
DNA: TGTGCCAGCAGCACCATCGACAGAGCCTACAATGAGCAGTTCTTC

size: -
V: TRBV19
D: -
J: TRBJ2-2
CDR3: CASTLNTGELFF
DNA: TGTGCCAGTACTCTCAACACCGGGGAGCTGTTTTTT

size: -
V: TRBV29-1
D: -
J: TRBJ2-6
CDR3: CSVNSGANVLTF
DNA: TGCAGCGTTAACTCTGGGGCCAACGTCCTGACTTTC

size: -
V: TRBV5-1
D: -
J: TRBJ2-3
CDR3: CASSLRGGTDTQYF
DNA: TGCGCCAGCAGCTTGAGGGGGGGCACAGATACGCAGTATTTT

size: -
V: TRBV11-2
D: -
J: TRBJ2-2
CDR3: CASSSNTAGELFF
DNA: TGTGCCAGCAGCTCGAATACGGCCGGGGAGCTGTTTTTT

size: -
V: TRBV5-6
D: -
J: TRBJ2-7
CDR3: CASSSDSYEQYF
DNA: TGTGCCAGCAGCTCGGACTCGTACGAGCAGTACTTC

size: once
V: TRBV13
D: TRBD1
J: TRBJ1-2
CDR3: CASSSPGTALFNYGYTF
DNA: TGTGCCAGCAGCTCGCCGGGGACAGCCCTTTTTAACTATGGCTACACCTTC

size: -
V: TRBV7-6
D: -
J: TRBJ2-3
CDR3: CASSFADTDTQYF
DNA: TGTGCCAGCAGCTTCGCAGACACAGATACGCAGTATTTT

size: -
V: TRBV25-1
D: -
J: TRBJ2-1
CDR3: CASSEYEYNEQFF
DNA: TGTGCCAGCAGTGAATATGAGTACAATGAGCAGTTCTTC

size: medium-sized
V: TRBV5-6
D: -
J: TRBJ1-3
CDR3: CASSPGPGNTIYF
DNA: TGTGCCAGCAGTCCAGGGCCTGGAAACACCATATATTTT

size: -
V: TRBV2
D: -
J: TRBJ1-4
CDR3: CASQLEGSNEKLFF
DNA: TGTGCCAGCCAACTTGAGGGTTCTAATGAAAAACTGTTTTTT

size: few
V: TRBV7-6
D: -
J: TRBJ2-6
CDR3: CASSHKPGSSGANVLTF
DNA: TGTGCCAGCAGCCATAAACCGGGAAGCTCTGGGGCCAACGTCCTGACTTTC

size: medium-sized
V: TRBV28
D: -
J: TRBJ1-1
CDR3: CASSLAGANTEAFF
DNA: TGTGCCAGCAGTTTAGCCGGGGCGAACACTGAAGCTTTCTTT

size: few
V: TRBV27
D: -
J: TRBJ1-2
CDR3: CATLKGTGYTF
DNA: TGTGCCACCCTCAAGGGGACTGGCTACACCTTC

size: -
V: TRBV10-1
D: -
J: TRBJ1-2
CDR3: CASSRHREVCDMGGEENGYTF
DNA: TGCGCCAGCAGTCGGCACAGGGAGGTCTGTGATATGGGCGGGGAAGAAAATGGCTACACCTTC

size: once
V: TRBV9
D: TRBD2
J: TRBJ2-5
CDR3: CASSVGGTSSETQYF
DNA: TGTGCCAGCAGCGTAGGAGGGACTAGCTCAGAGACCCAGTACTTC

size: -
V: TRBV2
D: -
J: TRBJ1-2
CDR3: CATQGGFFLYTF
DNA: TGTGCCACCCAAGGGGGGTTCTTTCTTTACACCTTC

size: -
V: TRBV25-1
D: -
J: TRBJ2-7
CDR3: CASSEFNSQYEQYF
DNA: TGTGCCAGCAGTGAATTTAACAGCCAATACGAGCAGTACTTC

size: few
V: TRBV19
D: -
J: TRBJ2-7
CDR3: CASSFLWAYEQYF
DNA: TGTGCCAGTAGTTTCCTATGGGCGTACGAGCAGTACTTC

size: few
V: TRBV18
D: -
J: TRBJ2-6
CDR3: CASSPRASSGANVLTF
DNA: TGTGCCAGCTCACCAAGGGCCAGCTCTGGGGCCAACGTCCTGACTTTC

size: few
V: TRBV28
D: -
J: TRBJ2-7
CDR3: CASGYEQYF
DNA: TGTGCCAGCGGGTACGAGCAGTACTTC

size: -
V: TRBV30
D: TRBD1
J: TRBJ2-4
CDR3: CAWSVGQGTAKNIQYF
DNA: TGTGCCTGGAGTGTGGGACAGGGGACGGCCAAAAACATTCAGTACTTC

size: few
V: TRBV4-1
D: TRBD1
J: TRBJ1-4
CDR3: CASSQAGGPEKLFF
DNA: TGCGCCAGCAGCCAAGCAGGGGGTCCCGAAAAACTGTTTTTT

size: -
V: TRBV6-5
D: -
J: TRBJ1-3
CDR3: CASIGGLPSGNTIYF
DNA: TGTGCCAGCATTGGGGGATTACCCTCTGGAAACACCATATATTTT

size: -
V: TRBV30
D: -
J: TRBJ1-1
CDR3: CAWSFRQGEAFF
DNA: TGTGCCTGGAGTTTTCGGCAGGGTGAAGCTTTCTTT

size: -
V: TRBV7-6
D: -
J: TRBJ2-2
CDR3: CASSSRTGDTGELFF
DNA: TGTGCCAGCAGCTCGAGGACGGGCGACACCGGGGAGCTGTTTTTT

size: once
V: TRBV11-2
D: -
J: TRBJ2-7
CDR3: CASSLGGWGEQYF
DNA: TGTGCCAGCAGCTTGGGGGGTTGGGGCGAGCAGTACTTC